Sequencing of this TCR beta chain was carried out in a study of response to subunit inactivated influenza vaccine. TCRdb ran MiXCR on the RT-PCR reads and lists one entry per CDR3 protein. The sample holds about 780,000 distinct CDR3 sequences, 15% to 20% seen once. General study findings and limits: A suggestion made by the authors is that each seasonal influenza vaccination recruits few new T cells.

Deletions cut 1 base from V and 5 bases from J, with 9 bases between. There are 14 residues in the CDR3. Germline V CDR1 and CDR2: LGHDT, YNNKEL (reference sequence). The table lists this clonotype with a few counts. Its antigen is currently unknown. This sequence was found in a man aged 45 to 65 who received an inactivated influenza vaccine. V usage is TRBV3-1 and J usage is TRBJ1-5; a possible D gene is TRBD1 (5 bases). The input for sequencing was PBMCs from blood, taken roughly 5 days after vaccination. Written as DNA, the CDR3 is TGTGCCAGCAGCCAAGGGCAGGGCCATCAGCCCCAGCATTTT. As protein: CASSQGQGHQPQHF.